This TCR beta chain stems from a study of T-cell reconstitution after alpha-beta-depleted transplantation in children. Library preparation (for TCRbeta) was performed with unique molecular identifiers. MiXCR, run by TCRdb on the PCR reads, gives a single entry per CDR3 protein. The data hold 150,000 to 200,000 distinct CDR3 sequences, with roughly 6.8% observed a single time. Many counts were recorded for this clonotype. The TCR sequence derives from a human donor who donated a stem cell graft to a child with Wiskott-Aldrich syndrome. Source: PBMCs from the stem cell graft donor, taken from the stem cell graft.

CDR3 nucleotide sequence: TGTGCCAGCAGCTTGGTAGATGGTGAGCAGTTCTTC. It codes for CASSLVDGEQFF. V gene TRBV5-6 combines with J gene TRBJ2-1; no firm D call. This CDR3 comprises 12 residues. V gave up 0 bases and J gave up 9 bases, with 7 bases separating them. Germline lookup yields CDR1 SGHDT and CDR2 YYEEEE.